These 24 T cell receptor beta chains share one sample of origin, sequenced in a study of cytomegalovirus exposure and HLA in healthy donors. PCR was performed using 60 Vbeta and 13 Jbeta primers. The repertoire was sequenced with immunoSEQ multiplex PCR; TCRdb's copy has only in-frame clones and lacks some. The sample comprises around 120,000 clones, about 79% of which are singletons, and about 2.8% rests with the top ten. The sample comprised PBMCs. The receptors originated from a man in his fifties in good health and CMV-seropositive.

The rearrangement uses TRBV5-1 and TRBJ2-3, with 10 nucleotides matching TRBD2. Germline V gives CDR1 SGHRS, CDR2 YFSETQ. J gave up 5 bases and V 4 bases, and 10 bases lay outside the gene matches. This CDR3 spans 16 amino acids. In DNA form, the CDR3 reads TGCGCCAGCAGCCCACTAGCGGGGTGGAGAGTAGATACGCAGTATTTT. Translated, it gives CASSPLAGWRVDTQYF. Full variable domain (missing parts from reference TRBV5-1 and TRBJ2-3): KAGVTQTPRYLIKTRGQQVTLSCSPISGHRSVSWYQQTPGQGLQFLFEYFSETQRNKGNFPGRFSGRQFSNSRSEMNVSTLELGDSALYLCASSPLAGWRVDTQYFGPGTRLTVL.

This sequence joins TRBV19 and TRBJ1-5; D possibly corresponds to TRBD1 (5 bases). The CDR3 length is 14 residues. The V gene lost 5 bases and the J gene lost 5 bases, with 13 bases spanning the gap. CDR1 is LNHDA and CDR2 is SQIVND in the germline V gene (reference sequence). The CDR3 reads CASSADSSYQPQHF. CDR3 DNA sequence: TGTGCCAGTAGTGCAGACAGCTCCTATCAGCCCCAGCATTTT. Full variable domain (outside the CDR3, taken from reference TRBV19 and TRBJ1-5): DGGITQSPKYLFRKEGQNVTLSCEQNLNHDAMYWYRQDPGQGLRLIYYSQIVNDFQKGDIAEGYSVSREKKESFPLTVTSAQKNPTAFYLCASSADSSYQPQHFGDGTRLSIL.

The rearrangement links TRBV30 to TRBJ2-1, with TRBD1 identical over 12 bases. In germline, CDR1 is GTSNPN, CDR2 SVGIG (reference sequence). V dropped 5 bases and J dropped 9; count of bases not matched to a gene: 8. The CDR3 loop spans 14 amino acids. CDR3 coding DNA: TGTGCCTGGGACCCGGGACAGGGGGCAGGTGAGCAGTTCTTC. Its protein product is CAWDPGQGAGEQFF.

This clone appeared a few times. This chain links TRBV5-1 with TRBJ2-2, with 12 bases identical to TRBD2. Germline V gene data show CDR1 as SGHRS and CDR2 as YFSETQ. The V gene end was trimmed by 5 bases and the J gene end by 3 bases; junction bases not matched to a gene: 5. There are 16 residues in the CDR3. In DNA, the CDR3 is TGCGCCAGCAGTTCTAGCGGGGGGGCCGACACCGGGGAGCTGTTTTTT. Its protein is CASSSSGGADTGELFF.

The chain links TRBV4-1 to TRBJ1-1; D not certain. Germline V gene data show CDR1 as MGHRA and CDR2 as YSYEKL. There are 13 residues in the CDR3. V dropped 4 bases and J dropped 1 base, with 7 bases sitting between them. CDR3 sequence (DNA): TGCGCCAGCAGCCTCGAGTCGAACACTGAAGCTTTCTTT. Protein: CASSLESNTEAFF.

J is TRBJ1-2 and V is TRBV10-3; no reliable D call. V dropped 3 bases and J dropped 4 bases, with 9 bases sitting between them. Per germline, CDR1 ENHRY and CDR2 SYGVKD. This CDR3 has 13 amino acids. CDR3 sequence (DNA): TGTGCCATCAGTGACCCAGAAATCTATGGCTACACCTTC. It specifies CAISDPEIYGYTF.

The chain employs TRBV11-2 and TRBJ2-1; perhaps TRBD1 as D (5 bases). The V end was cut by 8 bases, the J end by 6 bases, with 17 bases between. There are 14 residues in the CDR3. Germline CDR1 is SGHAT and CDR2 is FQNNGV. The CDR3 reads CASSRGRALNEQFF. The CDR3 DNA reads TGTGCCAGCTCACGTGGCAGGGCCCTCAATGAGCAGTTCTTC.

The rearrangement links TRBV5-1 to TRBJ2-7; D not resolved. The CDR3 spans 13 residues. The V end was cut by 1 base, the J end by 2 bases, with 7 bases between. CDR1 and CDR2 (germline): SGHRS, YFSETQ. The CDR3 protein is CASSLTFTYEQYF. Here the CDR3 DNA reads TGCGCCAGCAGCTTGACATTTACCTACGAGCAGTACTTC. The full variable domain, its missing parts supplied by reference TRBV5-1 and TRBJ2-7, is KAGVTQTPRYLIKTRGQQVTLSCSPISGHRSVSWYQQTPGQGLQFLFEYFSETQRNKGNFPGRFSGRQFSNSRSEMNVSTLELGDSALYLCASSLTFTYEQYFGPGTRLTVT.

V gene TRBV7-6 combines with J gene TRBJ2-7, with D tentatively TRBD1 (6 bases). The CDR3 is 13 residues long. CDR1 and CDR2 from the germline V gene are SGHVS and FNYEAQ. V lost 5 bases and J 5 bases, leaving 13 bases between the germline ends. CDR3: CASSVQGPDEQYF. The CDR3 nucleotides are TGTGCCAGCAGCGTACAGGGACCAGACGAGCAGTACTTC.

This chain links TRBV11-3 with TRBJ2-1; D is perhaps TRBD2 (6 bases). CDR3 length: 16 amino acids. From germline, CDR1 is SGHNT and CDR2 YENEEA. The V end was cut by 1 base, the J end by 12 bases, with 22 bases between. CDR3: CASSLGEKAGDNGQFF. The CDR3 coding sequence is TGTGCCAGCAGCTTAGGGGAAAAAGCGGGCGACAACGGGCAGTTCTTC.

The V call is TRBV2, the J call TRBJ2-5; TRBD2 matches 15 bases. The CDR3 is 15 residues long. The V gene end was trimmed by 5 bases and the J gene end by 4 bases; junction bases not matched to a gene: 2. The germline V gene has CDR1 SNHLY and CDR2 FYNNEI. The chain's CDR3 is CASSRTSGGVETQYF. The CDR3 DNA is TGTGCCAGCAGTCGGACTAGCGGGGGGGTAGAGACCCAGTACTTC.

The genes are TRBV30 and TRBJ2-3, with no clear D. V was pared by 0 bases and J by 1 base, with 8 bases between. The CDR3 has 14 residues. The germline V gene has CDR1 GTSNPN and CDR2 SVGIG (reference sequence). CDR3 in amino acids: CAWSVKSGTDTQYF. In DNA, the CDR3 is TGTGCCTGGAGTGTAAAGTCGGGCACAGATACGCAGTATTTT.

The sample holds one count of this clone. The chain employs TRBV2 and TRBJ1-2; unclear D gene. CDR1 SNHLY and CDR2 FYNNEI come from the germline V gene. The CDR3 consists of 14 residues. V shed 0 bases and J shed 3 bases, with 8 bases lying between them. This chain's CDR3 is CASSEARADYGYTF. CDR3 bases: TGTGCCAGCAGTGAAGCGAGGGCGGACTATGGCTACACCTTC.

V is TRBV27 and J is TRBJ1-2; 12 bases map to TRBD1. V trimming: 3 bases; J trimming: 5 bases; junction bases outside the gene matches: 4. The CDR3 is 15 residues long. CDR1 is MNHEY and CDR2 is SMNVEV in the germline V gene (reference sequence). This CDR3 is CASSFGDRGLYGYTF. DNA for the CDR3: TGTGCCAGCAGTTTTGGGGACAGGGGGCTTTATGGCTACACCTTC.

This rearrangement joins TRBV4-2 to TRBJ1-1, with 7 bases fitting TRBD1. J was trimmed by 1 base and V by 4 bases; bases with no gene match: 6. Germline V gives CDR1 LGHNA, CDR2 YNFKEQ. CDR3 length equals 15 residues. CDR3 nucleotides: TGTGCCAGCAGCCTGGCACAGGGGCAGAACACTGAAGCTTTCTTT. This gives the protein CASSLAQGQNTEAFF.

This clone has a handful of counts. The gene calls are TRBV2 and TRBJ2-5; 8 nucleotides match TRBD2. Germline trimming cut 6 bases from V and 5 bases from J; bases unmatched to any gene: 17. The CDR3 totals 17 residues. Germline CDR1 is SNHLY and CDR2 is FYNNEI. The CDR3 DNA sequence: TGTGCCAGCAGACAGTCATTTTCCGGGGGGGCCGCGGAGACCCAGTACTTC. Translated: CASRQSFSGGAAETQYF.

The V gene is TRBV7-3, the J gene TRBJ2-1; 10 nucleotides line up with TRBD2. CDR1 is SGHTA, CDR2 FQGTGA, per germline. Trimming took 5 bases from V and 5 from J; bases not matched to a gene: 3. The CDR3 is made up of 14 amino acids. The CDR3 sequence is CASSTSGGDNEQFF. The CDR3 nucleotides are TGTGCCAGCAGCACAAGCGGGGGGGACAATGAGCAGTTCTTC.

This clone was seen once. This rearrangement joins TRBV19 to TRBJ1-2; unclear D gene. Trimming removed 5 bases from V and 4 bases from J, with 8 bases in between. There are 12 residues in the CDR3. Germline V gene lookup returns CDR1 LNHDA and CDR2 SQIVND (reference sequence). The CDR3 here is CASSRVGYGYTF. CDR3 DNA: TGTGCCAGTAGTCGAGTTGGCTATGGCTACACCTTC. Based on the CDR3 plus reference TRBV19 and TRBJ1-2, the full variable domain is DGGITQSPKYLFRKEGQNVTLSCEQNLNHDAMYWYRQDPGQGLRLIYYSQIVNDFQKGDIAEGYSVSREKKESFPLTVTSAQKNPTAFYLCASSRVGYGYTFGSGTRLTVV.

J is TRBJ2-5 and V is TRBV11-2, with D possibly matching TRBD2 (6 bases). Trimming pared 3 bases from V and 4 bases from J, leaving 18 bases between. The germline V gene has CDR1 SGHAT and CDR2 FQNNGV. This CDR3 spans 16 amino acids. DNA of the CDR3: TGTGCCAGCAGCTTGGGGACTCAACCCTCGGGAGAGACCCAGTACTTC. Translation gives CASSLGTQPSGETQYF.

This rearrangement joins TRBV2 to TRBJ2-7; a weak D match, TRBD2 (5 bases). Trimming left V 6 bases short and J 3 bases short, with 15 bases between. The germline V gene encodes CDR1 SNHLY and CDR2 FYNNEI. CDR3 length equals 14 residues. The CDR3 nucleotides are TGTGCCAGCAGCCTTAGCGACGCCTACTACGAGCAGTACTTC. Amino acid sequence: CASSLSDAYYEQYF.

This clone was counted only a few times. The chain couples TRBV6-1 to TRBJ1-1; D not resolved. Deletions cut 6 bases from V and 5 bases from J, with 16 bases between. This CDR3 has 14 amino acids. CDR1 is MNHNS, CDR2 SASEGT, per germline. For the CDR3, the DNA is TGTGCCAGCAGCGAGACCCCATCGGGGACTGAAGCTTTCTTT. It encodes CASSETPSGTEAFF.

The chain couples TRBV7-2 to TRBJ2-5; 12 bases align to TRBD2. CDR3 length: 18 residues. CDR1 is SGHTA, CDR2 FQGNSA, per germline. V lost 8 bases to trimming and J lost 5 bases; unmatched junction nucleotides: 18. The CDR3 sequence: CASGASSSGGARRETQYF. The CDR3 DNA follows: TGTGCCAGCGGGGCGAGCTCTAGCGGGGGGGCCAGACGGGAGACCCAGTACTTC.

This clone has just one count. This rearrangement joins TRBV4-2 to TRBJ2-1, with a weak D call TRBD1 (5 bases). The CDR3 extends over 16 amino acids. Germline CDR1 reads LGHNA; CDR2 reads YNFKEQ. Trimming cost V 1 base and J 4 bases, with 14 bases left between them. CDR3 DNA: TGTGCCAGCAGCCAAGGGGGCCGGTACGGGTACAATGAGCAGTTCTTC. Its translation is CASSQGGRYGYNEQFF.

There are a few counts of this clone. The chain is built from TRBV5-1 and TRBJ2-1, with a weak D call TRBD2 (6 bases). CDR1 is SGHRS and CDR2 is YFSETQ in the germline V gene. The CDR3 covers 14 residues. Trimming shortened V by 4 bases and J by 2 bases, and 10 bases separated the two germline ends. The CDR3: CASSGRGPYNEQFF. For the CDR3, the DNA is TGCGCCAGCAGCGGGCGGGGACCCTACAATGAGCAGTTCTTC.